This record covers a single T cell receptor beta chain. Antigen: not known. Trimming removed 6 bases at V and 4 bases at J, with 17 bases between. The CDR3 is 15 residues long. Germline V gene lookup returns CDR1 SGHAT and CDR2 FQDESV (reference sequence). Whoever was chosen for sequencing had shown CD8+CD57+ cell expansion by flow cytometry. Among the patients, all had severe acquired aplastic anemia. Untreated patients provided the blood samples, with no therapy given before sampling. These data come from a study of CD8+CD57+ T cells in acquired aplastic anemia. About the study: Sorted CD4+ and CD8+ cell DNA averaged around 3 ug. Overall study findings and caveats: Almost 30 CD8+ CDR3 sequences occurred in both the patients and the controls.

TCR beta VDJ and CDR3 were profiled, and genomic DNA was the template. TCRdb called the reads again in MiXCR, with one record for every CDR3 protein. The data contain a few hundred thousand distinct CDR3 sequences, less than 35% of them singletons. The sequencing sample was made of sorted CD4+, CD8+, or CD8+CD57+ T cells (not recorded which) from PBMCs. The receptor comes from a human donor with aplastic anemia. The J gene is TRBJ2-3, the V gene TRBV11-1; the D gene is possibly TRBD2 (6 bases). The CDR3 DNA reads as TGTGCCAGCAGTCCCGACAGCGGGCGCGCAGATACGCAGTATTTT. Translation: CASSPDSGRADTQYF.